This T cell receptor (beta chain) was identified in a study of blood T cell repertoires in COVID-19. Study details: The samples span acute and convalescent COVID-19 from the United States, Italy and Spain. Sources were T cells, B-cell-depleted T cells, or PBMCs; the material itself was cDNA or gDNA.

This CDR3 contains 15 residues. V dropped 0 bases and J dropped 5; count of bases not matched to a gene: 3. Looked up from germline, CDR1 is SGHRS and CDR2 is YFSETQ. In the original processing: Cell counts per sample came from amplifying reference gene primers. Produced via immunoSEQ multiplex PCR; TCRdb's table is partial and in-frame only. From that table come the V and J calls and clone size; the DNA was used to work out D and trimming. The sample gives tens of thousands of clones, more than 80% of which show up once; roughly 0.73% is in the top ten. Sequencing used peripheral blood. The chain is built from TRBV5-1 and TRBJ2-1; 9 positions match TRBD2. The source is a woman older than 75 with acute or convalescent COVID-19. CDR3 nucleotides: TGCGCCAGCAGCTTGGAGACTAGCGGAAACAATGAGCAGTTCTTC. Translating gives CASSLETSGNNEQFF.